One and the same sample provided the 9 T cell receptor beta chains below, sequenced in a study of lymphopenia after photon versus proton radiotherapy. Only in-frame clones appear in the TCRdb table, and some are missing; sequencing was by immunoSEQ multiplex PCR. The table has approximately 160,000 clones, less than 90% seen once. The specimen was peripheral blood, collected from a patient treated with photon-based radiotherapy. These receptor sequences come from a man in his fifties or sixties with gastric cancer.

The gene calls are TRBV18 and TRBJ2-5; 11 bases agree with TRBD1. The CDR3 covers 17 residues. Germline V CDR1 and CDR2: KGHSH, LQKENI. J gave up 6 bases and V 2 bases, and 11 bases lay outside the gene matches. The CDR3 bases are TGTGCCAGCTCACCAAAGGGACTCGGGACAGGGGGACAGACCCAGTACTTC. Translated, it gives CASSPKGLGTGGQTQYF.

The chain is built from TRBV5-1 and TRBJ1-2, with D tentatively TRBD1 (5 bases). V gave up 0 bases and J gave up 3 bases, with 12 bases separating them. Germline assignment: CDR1 SGHRS and CDR2 YFSETQ. This CDR3 has 15 amino acids. The CDR3, as DNA: TGCGCCAGCAGCTTGGAAGGGGCAAACGACTATGGCTACACCTTC. Its protein product is CASSLEGANDYGYTF.

The rearrangement joins TRBV7-9 to TRBJ2-7; D is unclear. Trimming stripped 3 bases from V and 10 bases from J, with 10 bases between. The CDR3 covers 11 residues. Germline V CDR1 and CDR2: SEHNR, FQNEAQ (reference sequence). Written as DNA, the CDR3 is TGTGCCAGCAGCTTTAACCGTGTACAGTACTTC. Translated: CASSFNRVQYF. Combining the CDR3 with reference TRBV7-9 and TRBJ2-7 gives the whole variable domain DTGVSQNPRHKITKRGQNVTFRCDPISEHNRLYWYRQTLGQGPEFLTYFQNEAQLEKSRLLSDRFSAERPKGSFSTLEIQRTEQGDSAMYLCASSFNRVQYFGPGTRLTVT.

This sequence joins TRBV7-2 and TRBJ2-2; 9 bases align to TRBD1. CDR1 and CDR2 (germline): SGHTA, FQGNSA. The CDR3 has 14 amino acids. With 5 bases clipped from V and 6 bases from J, the junction kept 4 bases outside the gene matches. CDR3 bases: TGTGCCAGCAGCCCTGGACAGGGGTCCGGGGAGCTGTTTTTT. It encodes CASSPGQGSGELFF.

The rearrangement joins TRBV6-4 to TRBJ1-2; D not certain. The CDR3 is made up of 16 amino acids. CDR1 and CDR2 from the germline V gene are MRHNA and SNTAGT. V lost 6 bases, J lost 3 bases, and 20 bases lay in between. CDR3 sequence (DNA): TGTGCCAGCAGAGCCTCGGGTGTAGGAGGCTACTATGGCTACACCTTC. Translated, it gives CASRASGVGGYYGYTF.

This clone is a singleton in its sample. The genes are TRBV12-2 and TRBJ2-6; the tabulated D call, TRBD2, remains unverified against the DNA. TRBV12-2 counts as a pseudogene. The CDR3 extends over 19 amino acids. The CDR3 spells CASRSKTPPRGSGANVLTF. CDR3 in DNA: TGTGCAAGTCGCTCCAAGACTCCCCCTAGAGGGTCTGGGGCCAACGTCCTGACTTTC.

The chain uses TRBV28 and TRBJ1-1; D unresolved. Per the germline V gene, CDR1 is MDHEN and CDR2 is SYDVKM. There are 15 residues in the CDR3. With 5 bases removed from V and 5 bases from J, the gap between germline ends came to 18 bases. The CDR3 bases are TGTGCCAGCAGTCCGAGCTATAACCTGGGGACTGAAGCTTTCTTT. Encoded protein: CASSPSYNLGTEAFF.

V usage is TRBV6-1 and J usage is TRBJ2-7; D not resolved. Trimming stripped 7 bases from V and 2 bases from J, with 9 bases between. The CDR3 contains 12 residues. Germline CDR1 MNHNS, CDR2 SASEGT. The CDR3 nucleotides are TGTGCCAGCATGGGTTCTCCCTACGAGCAGTACTTC. It yields the protein CASMGSPYEQYF.

V gene TRBV6-4 combines with J gene TRBJ2-2; 10 bases map to TRBD1. CDR1 is MRHNA and CDR2 is SNTAGT in the germline V gene. The length of the CDR3 is 14 residues. The trim removed 7 bases at V and 7 bases at J, leaving 6 bases unmatched. The CDR3 sequence: CASTQTGGIGELFF. The CDR3 region has the DNA TGTGCCAGCACCCAGACAGGGGGCATCGGGGAGCTGTTTTTT.